Shown below are 23 T cell receptor beta chains from a single sample sequenced in a study of response to subunit inactivated influenza vaccine. One entry per CDR3 protein, called by TCRdb with MiXCR from the RT-PCR reads. The data hold approximately 680,000 distinct CDR3 sequences, with around a sixth observed a single time. Material: PBMCs from blood, obtained 11 to 12 days after vaccination. These receptors were taken from a man over 45 who received an inactivated influenza vaccine.

V gene TRBV20-1 combines with J gene TRBJ2-2, with D uncertain. The germline CDR1 and CDR2 sequences are DFQATT and SNEGSKA (reference sequence). This CDR3 spans 11 amino acids. V shed 6 bases and J shed 7 bases, with 9 bases lying between them. CDR3 DNA: TGCAGTGCCCCCTCAAGCGGGGAGCTGTTTTTT. Its protein is CSAPSSGELFF.

The chain has TRBV7-9 and TRBJ1-2; 9 nucleotides match TRBD1. The CDR3 contains 12 residues. Germline CDR1 reads SEHNR; CDR2 reads FQNEAQ (reference sequence). After removal of 4 bases from V and 8 bases from J, the junction contained 2 bases not matched to a gene. The DNA for the CDR3 is TGTGCCAGCAGCTGGGACAGGGAGGGCTACACCTTC. It translates to CASSWDREGYTF.

This rearrangement joins TRBV29-1 to TRBJ2-7, with 12 nucleotides matching TRBD2. The V gene end was trimmed by 4 bases and the J gene end by 4 bases; junction bases not matched to a gene: 2. Germline-derived CDR1 and CDR2 are SQVTM and ANQGSEA. This CDR3 is 13 amino acids long. The CDR3 sequence is CSVGLAGEYEQYF. The DNA of the CDR3 is TGCAGCGTTGGACTAGCGGGAGAATACGAGCAGTACTTC.

A few counts support this clonotype. The chain combines TRBV29-1 with TRBJ2-5, with a tentative D call TRBD1 (5 bases). Per germline, CDR1 SQVTM and CDR2 ANQGSEA. This CDR3 comprises 13 residues. Between the trimmed V and J ends, which lost 8 bases and 5 bases, there was a span of 18 bases. The DNA of the CDR3 is TGCAGCTTTCGGTTGACAGCCCAGGAGACCCAGTACTTC. It yields the protein CSFRLTAQETQYF.

This clonotype was observed a handful of times. V usage is TRBV7-9 and J usage is TRBJ1-6, with unresolved D. The CDR3 has 17 residues. Germline values: CDR1 SEHNR, CDR2 FQNEAQ (reference sequence). V lost 1 base and J lost 0, with 10 bases in between. The chain's CDR3 is CASSLVSRSSYNSPLHF. In DNA, the CDR3 is TGTGCCAGCAGCTTAGTTTCGAGGAGCTCCTATAATTCACCCCTCCACTTT.

The chain employs TRBV25-1 and TRBJ2-1, with TRBD2 matching 14 bases. J was trimmed by 3 bases and V by 6 bases; bases with no gene match: 13. The CDR3 is made up of 19 amino acids. Germline CDR1 is MGHDK and CDR2 is SYGVNS. DNA of the CDR3: TGTGCCAGCAGCGCAGGCCCGGGGACTAGCGGGGGTATCTACAATGAGCAGTTCTTC. Protein: CASSAGPGTSGGIYNEQFF.

This clonotype was picked up many times. The chain joins TRBV5-1 to TRBJ2-1; TRBD2 agrees at 9 bases. Trimming took 2 bases from V and 3 from J; bases not matched to a gene: 9. The germline V gene has CDR1 SGHRS and CDR2 YFSETQ. CDR3 length: 17 residues. CDR3: CASSFAPLAGDYNEQFF. CDR3 DNA sequence: TGCGCCAGCAGCTTTGCCCCTTTAGCGGGAGACTACAATGAGCAGTTCTTC. The whole variable domain, filled in from reference TRBV5-1 and TRBJ2-1, reads KAGVTQTPRYLIKTRGQQVTLSCSPISGHRSVSWYQQTPGQGLQFLFEYFSETQRNKGNFPGRFSGRQFSNSRSEMNVSTLELGDSALYLCASSFAPLAGDYNEQFFGPGTRLTVL.

The J gene is TRBJ2-1, the V gene TRBV6-2 or TRBV6-3; 9 bases are a match to TRBD1. J gave up 7 bases and V 4 bases, and 11 bases lay outside the gene matches. The germline CDR1 and CDR2 sequences are MNHEY and SVGEGT. CDR3 length: 16 residues. This chain's CDR3 is CASSSSVYGTGNEQFF. The CDR3 nucleotides read TGTGCCAGCAGTTCTAGCGTTTACGGGACAGGGAATGAGCAGTTCTTC.

A few counts support this clonotype. The chain combines TRBV2 with TRBJ2-7, with 7 bases that match TRBD1. The CDR3 length is 16 residues. Germline CDR1 and CDR2: SNHLY and FYNNEI. Trimming removed 6 bases from V and 2 bases from J; junction bases left unmatched: 13. For the CDR3, the DNA is TGTGCCAGCAGGCTAGCCGGGACAGTCTTACCCTACGAGCAGTACTTC. As protein: CASRLAGTVLPYEQYF.

This chain connects TRBV7-3 to TRBJ2-1, with D possibly TRBD2 on 6 matching bases. The V end was cut by 2 bases, the J end by 5 bases, with 13 bases between. Germline V gene data show CDR1 as SGHTA and CDR2 as FQGTGA. The CDR3 consists of 15 residues. In DNA, the CDR3 is TGTGCCAGCAGCTTAGCGGGACCCCCGAACAATGAGCAGTTCTTC. Translated, it gives CASSLAGPPNNEQFF.

The chain uses TRBV10-2 and TRBJ1-6; 7 positions match TRBD1. This CDR3 has 14 residues. Germline V CDR1 and CDR2: WSHSY, SAAADI. V was clipped by 6 bases and J by 7 bases; unmatched bases: 6. The CDR3 loop is CASRTGQYNSPLHF. The DNA for the CDR3 is TGCGCCAGCAGGACGGGACAGTACAATTCACCCCTCCACTTT.

This rearrangement joins TRBV6-1 to TRBJ2-7; TRBD2 aligns across 7 bases. The germline V gene encodes CDR1 MNHNS and CDR2 SASEGT. This CDR3 comprises 14 residues. Germline trimming cut 6 bases from V and 7 bases from J; bases unmatched to any gene: 12. CDR3 in DNA: TGTGCCAGCAGGATGAGCTCGAGGGGAGGGGAGCAGTACTTC. Protein product: CASRMSSRGGEQYF.

This clonotype was recorded many times. The CDR3 DNA reads TGCGCCAGCAGCTTGGGTCCTGGACAAACCTACGAGCAGTACTTC. Translation gives CASSLGPGQTYEQYF. The V call is TRBV5-1, the J call TRBJ2-7, with D tentatively TRBD1 (5 bases). Germline V lookup: CDR1 SGHRS, CDR2 YFSETQ. The CDR3 covers 15 residues. V lost 0 bases and J lost 2, with 12 bases in between.

This clonotype showed up just a few times. The chain combines TRBV12-3 or TRBV12-4 with TRBJ2-3; D is unclear. V dropped 4 bases and J dropped 4 bases, with 9 bases sitting between them. The CDR3 totals 13 residues. The CDR3 sequence: CASSYAPSDTQYF. The CDR3, as DNA: TGTGCCAGCAGTTACGCCCCTTCAGATACGCAGTATTTT.

The sample holds a few counts of this clonotype. V usage is TRBV18 and J usage is TRBJ2-3; TRBD2 might be the D (5 bases). Germline-derived CDR1 and CDR2 are KGHSH and LQKENI. CDR3 length equals 14 residues. V lost 5 bases, J lost 7 bases, and 16 bases lay in between. Written as DNA, the CDR3 is TGTGCCAGCTCAGCGGACTCCACCCCCTATACGCAGTATTTT. Protein product: CASSADSTPYTQYF.

The V and J genes are TRBV7-9 and TRBJ2-5, with 8 bases aligning to TRBD2. J was trimmed by 4 bases and V by 5 bases; bases with no gene match: 9. Germline CDR1 is SEHNR and CDR2 is FQNEAQ (reference sequence). CDR3 size: 15 residues. CDR3: CASSVTLAERETQYF. The CDR3 DNA reads as TGTGCCAGCAGCGTAACACTAGCGGAACGAGAGACCCAGTACTTC.

This clonotype has more than one count but fewer than ten. The chain couples TRBV20-1 to TRBJ1-5; D is ambiguous. The V end was cut by 0 bases, the J end by 0 bases, with 6 bases between. Looked up from germline, CDR1 is DFQATT and CDR2 is SNEGSKA (reference sequence). This CDR3 region has 14 residues. The CDR3 bases are TGCAGTGCTAGAGATCCCATTAGCAATCAGCCCCAGCATTTT. Translation: CSARDPISNQPQHF.

V is TRBV7-2 and J is TRBJ2-5; the match to TRBD2 covers 9 bases. The CDR3 consists of 17 residues. With 1 base clipped from V and 1 base from J, the junction kept 7 bases outside the gene matches. The germline V gene has CDR1 SGHTA and CDR2 FQGNSA. The CDR3 nucleotides are TGTGCCAGCAGCTTAGTGGCAGCGGGAGGAACCCAAGAGACCCAGTACTTC. This encodes CASSLVAAGGTQETQYF.

The chain is built from TRBV7-2 and TRBJ2-1; D assignment may be TRBD1 or TRBD2 (5 bases each). This CDR3 contains 16 residues. Germline values: CDR1 SGHTA, CDR2 FQGNSA. V lost 2 bases and J lost 1, with 12 bases in between. CDR3 nucleotides: TGTGCCAGCAGCTTATTTAGGGGACGGTCCTACAATGAGCAGTTCTTC. It codes for CASSLFRGRSYNEQFF. The whole variable domain, remainder taken from reference TRBV7-2 and TRBJ2-1, is GAGVSQSPSNKVTEKGKDVELRCDPISGHTALYWYRQSLGQGLEFLIYFQGNSAPDKSGLPSDRFSAERTGGSVSTLTIQRTQQEDSAVYLCASSLFRGRSYNEQFFGPGTRLTVL.

The chain carries TRBV16 and TRBJ2-7, with D perhaps matching TRBD1 (6 bases). Germline-derived CDR1 and CDR2 are KGHSY and FQNENV. The CDR3 consists of 15 residues. Trimming took off 0 bases at V and 4 bases at J, with 13 bases between the two ends. CDR3 nucleotide sequence: TGTGCCAGCAGCCAATCACAGGGTGGTTGGTACGAGCAGTACTTC. It codes for CASSQSQGGWYEQYF.

V usage is TRBV7-2 and J usage is TRBJ2-7; no clear D. Per germline, CDR1 SGHTA and CDR2 FQGNSA. With 0 bases removed from V and 2 bases from J, the gap between germline ends came to 11 bases. This CDR3 comprises 15 residues. The CDR3 here is CASSLARLTTYEQYF. CDR3 nucleotide sequence: TGTGCCAGCAGCTTAGCGCGGCTAACAACCTACGAGCAGTACTTC.

This chain uses TRBV28 with TRBJ1-2; the D is unclear. V lost 6 bases to trimming and J lost 5 bases, with 13 bases between them. The CDR3 totals 13 residues. Germline-derived CDR1 and CDR2 are MDHEN and SYDVKM. The CDR3 protein is CASSPGSLYGYTF. The CDR3 DNA reads TGTGCCAGCAGCCCCGGGTCCCTTTATGGCTACACCTTC.

This chain joins TRBV11-3 and TRBJ2-1; 7 bases match TRBD2. Germline loops: CDR1 SGHNT, CDR2 YENEEA. Losses at the gene ends were 4 bases for V and 4 bases for J; bases not matched to a gene: 10. The CDR3 consists of 16 residues. In DNA, the CDR3 is TGTGCCAGCAGCTCCCATAGCGGGCTGTCTTACAATGAGCAGTTCTTC. This translates into CASSSHSGLSYNEQFF. Full variable domain (rest looked up from reference TRBV11-3 and TRBJ2-1): EAGVVQSPRYKIIEKKQPVAFWCNPISGHNTLYWYLQNLGQGPELLIRYENEEAVDDSQLPKDRFSAERLKGVDSTLKIQPAELGDSAVYLCASSSHSGLSYNEQFFGPGTRLTVL.